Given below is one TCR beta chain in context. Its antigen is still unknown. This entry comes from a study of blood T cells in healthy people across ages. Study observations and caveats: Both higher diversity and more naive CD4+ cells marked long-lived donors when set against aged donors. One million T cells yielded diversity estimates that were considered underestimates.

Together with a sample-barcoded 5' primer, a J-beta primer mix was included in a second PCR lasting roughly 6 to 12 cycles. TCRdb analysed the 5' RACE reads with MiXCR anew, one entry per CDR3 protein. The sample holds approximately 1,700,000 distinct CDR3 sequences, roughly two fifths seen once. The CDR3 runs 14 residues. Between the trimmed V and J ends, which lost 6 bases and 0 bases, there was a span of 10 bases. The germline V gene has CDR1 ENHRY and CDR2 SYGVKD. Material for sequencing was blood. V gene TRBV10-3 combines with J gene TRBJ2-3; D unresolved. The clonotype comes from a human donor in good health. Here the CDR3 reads CAIRARTSTDTQYF. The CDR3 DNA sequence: TGTGCCATCAGGGCCAGAACTAGCACAGATACGCAGTATTTT.